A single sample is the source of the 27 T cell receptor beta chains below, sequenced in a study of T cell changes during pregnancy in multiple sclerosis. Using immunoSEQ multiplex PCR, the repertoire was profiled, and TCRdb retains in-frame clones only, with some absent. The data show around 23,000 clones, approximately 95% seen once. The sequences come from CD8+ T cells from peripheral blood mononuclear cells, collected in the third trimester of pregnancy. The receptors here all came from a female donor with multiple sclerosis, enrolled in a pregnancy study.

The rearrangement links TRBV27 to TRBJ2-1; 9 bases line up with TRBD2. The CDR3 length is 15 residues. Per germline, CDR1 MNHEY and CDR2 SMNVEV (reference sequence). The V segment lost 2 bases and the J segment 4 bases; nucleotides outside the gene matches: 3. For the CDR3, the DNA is TGTGCCAGCAGTTTAGGCACTAGCGGGTACAATGAGCAGTTCTTC. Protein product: CASSLGTSGYNEQFF.

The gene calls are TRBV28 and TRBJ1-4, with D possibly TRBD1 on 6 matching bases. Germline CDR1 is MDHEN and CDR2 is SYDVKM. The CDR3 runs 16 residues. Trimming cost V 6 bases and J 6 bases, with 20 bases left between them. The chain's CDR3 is CASSATGAMPDEKLFF. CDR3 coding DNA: TGTGCCAGCAGCGCGACAGGTGCTATGCCGGATGAAAAACTGTTTTTT.

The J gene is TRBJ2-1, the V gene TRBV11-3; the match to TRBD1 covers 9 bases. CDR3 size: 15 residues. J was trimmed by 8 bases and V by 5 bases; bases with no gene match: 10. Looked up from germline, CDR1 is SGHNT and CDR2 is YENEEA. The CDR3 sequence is CASSARTGDSDEQFF. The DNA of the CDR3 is TGTGCCAGCAGCGCCCGGACAGGGGATAGCGATGAGCAGTTCTTC.

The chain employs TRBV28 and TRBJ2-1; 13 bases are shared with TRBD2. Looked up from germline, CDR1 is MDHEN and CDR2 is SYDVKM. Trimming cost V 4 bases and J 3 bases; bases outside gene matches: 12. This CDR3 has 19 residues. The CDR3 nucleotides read TGTGCCAGCAGTTCGGAACCCGGGACTAGCGGGACGCTCTACAATGAGCAGTTCTTC. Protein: CASSSEPGTSGTLYNEQFF. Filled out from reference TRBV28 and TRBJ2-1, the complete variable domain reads DVKVTQSSRYLVKRTGEKVFLECVQDMDHENMFWYRQDPGLGLRLIYFSYDVKMKEKGDIPEGYSVSREKKERFSLILESASTNQTSMYLCASSSEPGTSGTLYNEQFFGPGTRLTVL.

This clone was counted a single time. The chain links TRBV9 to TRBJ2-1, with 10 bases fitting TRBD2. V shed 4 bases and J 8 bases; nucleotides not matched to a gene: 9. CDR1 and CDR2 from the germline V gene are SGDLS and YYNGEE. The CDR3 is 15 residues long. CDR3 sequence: CASSQTSGSMDEQFF. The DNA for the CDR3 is TGTGCCAGCAGCCAGACTAGCGGGTCTATGGATGAGCAGTTCTTC.

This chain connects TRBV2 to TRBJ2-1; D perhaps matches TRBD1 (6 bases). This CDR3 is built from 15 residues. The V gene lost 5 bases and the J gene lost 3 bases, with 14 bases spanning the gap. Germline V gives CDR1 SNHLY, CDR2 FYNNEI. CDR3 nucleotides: TGTGCCAGCAGTCCCAGTGGGGGCCTCTACAATGAGCAGTTCTTC. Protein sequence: CASSPSGGLYNEQFF.

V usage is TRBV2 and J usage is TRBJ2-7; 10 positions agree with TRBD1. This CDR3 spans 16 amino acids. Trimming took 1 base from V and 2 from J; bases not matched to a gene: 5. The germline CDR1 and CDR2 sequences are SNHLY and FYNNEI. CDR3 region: CASSEEGGTGAYEQYF. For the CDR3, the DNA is TGTGCCAGCAGTGAAGAAGGTGGGACAGGGGCCTACGAGCAGTACTTC.

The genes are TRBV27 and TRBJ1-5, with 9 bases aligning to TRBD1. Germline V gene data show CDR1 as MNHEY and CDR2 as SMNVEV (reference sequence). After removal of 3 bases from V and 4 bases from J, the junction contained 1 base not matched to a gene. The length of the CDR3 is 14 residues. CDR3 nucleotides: TGTGCCAGCAGTTTGGGACAGGGAAATCAGCCCCAGCATTTT. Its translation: CASSLGQGNQPQHF.

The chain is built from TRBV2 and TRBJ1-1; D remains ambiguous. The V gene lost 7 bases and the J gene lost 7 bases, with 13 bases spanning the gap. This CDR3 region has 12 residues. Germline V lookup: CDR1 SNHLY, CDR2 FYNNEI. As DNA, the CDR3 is TGTGCCAGCACACCTTCGGGGTTTGAAGCTTTCTTT. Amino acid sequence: CASTPSGFEAFF.

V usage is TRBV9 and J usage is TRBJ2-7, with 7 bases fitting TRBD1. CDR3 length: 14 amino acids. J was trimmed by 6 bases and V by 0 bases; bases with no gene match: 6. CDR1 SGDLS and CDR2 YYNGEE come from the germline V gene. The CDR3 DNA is TGTGCCAGCAGCGTAGAATACAGGGGCGGCGAGCAGTACTTC. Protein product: CASSVEYRGGEQYF.

The CDR3 bases are TGTGCCTGGAGTGGGGACTTGGGAGTTAACTATGGCTACACCTTC. It specifies CAWSGDLGVNYGYTF. The V gene is TRBV30, the J gene TRBJ1-2; D is perhaps TRBD1 (5 bases). The CDR3 has 15 residues. V dropped 1 base and J dropped 1 base, with 13 bases sitting between them. Per the germline V gene, CDR1 is GTSNPN and CDR2 is SVGIG (reference sequence).

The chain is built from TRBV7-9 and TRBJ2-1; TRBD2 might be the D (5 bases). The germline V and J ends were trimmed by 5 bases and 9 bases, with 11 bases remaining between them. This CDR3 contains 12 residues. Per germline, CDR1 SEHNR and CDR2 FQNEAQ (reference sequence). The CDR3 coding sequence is TGTGCCAGCAGCCCCCTAAGCGGTGAGCAGTTCTTC. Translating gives CASSPLSGEQFF.

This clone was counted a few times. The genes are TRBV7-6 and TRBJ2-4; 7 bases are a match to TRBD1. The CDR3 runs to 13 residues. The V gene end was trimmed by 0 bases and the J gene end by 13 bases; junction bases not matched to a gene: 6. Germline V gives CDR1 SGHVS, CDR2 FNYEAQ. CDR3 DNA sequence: TGTGCCAGCAGCTTAGCAGGGGGCGGTATCCAGTACTTC. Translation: CASSLAGGGIQYF.

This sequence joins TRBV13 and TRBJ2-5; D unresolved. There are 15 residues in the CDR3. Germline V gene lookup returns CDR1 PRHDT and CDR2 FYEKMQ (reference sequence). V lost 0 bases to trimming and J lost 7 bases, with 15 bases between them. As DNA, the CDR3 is TGTGCCAGCAGCTTAGGGCCGTTTTCACCGGGGACCCAGTACTTC. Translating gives CASSLGPFSPGTQYF.

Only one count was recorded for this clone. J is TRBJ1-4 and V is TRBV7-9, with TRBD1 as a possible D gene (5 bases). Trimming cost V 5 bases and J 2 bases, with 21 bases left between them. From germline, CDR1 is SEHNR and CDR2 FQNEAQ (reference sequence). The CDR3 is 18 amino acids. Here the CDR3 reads CASSSLGLLGTTNEKLFF. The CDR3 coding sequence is TGTGCCAGCAGCAGCCTGGGACTCCTCGGCACGACTAATGAAAAACTGTTTTTT.

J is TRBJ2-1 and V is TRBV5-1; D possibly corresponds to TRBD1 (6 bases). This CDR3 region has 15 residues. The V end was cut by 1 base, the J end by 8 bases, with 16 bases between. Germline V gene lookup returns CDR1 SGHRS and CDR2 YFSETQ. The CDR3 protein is CASSLLQGPADEQFF. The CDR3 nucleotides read TGCGCCAGCAGCTTGCTACAGGGCCCTGCGGATGAGCAGTTCTTC.

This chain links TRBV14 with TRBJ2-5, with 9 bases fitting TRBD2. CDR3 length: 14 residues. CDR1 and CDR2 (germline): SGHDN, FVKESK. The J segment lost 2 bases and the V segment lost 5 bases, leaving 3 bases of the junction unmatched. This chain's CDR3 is CASSKRGAQETQYF. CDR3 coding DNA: TGTGCCAGCAGCAAGCGGGGGGCACAAGAGACCCAGTACTTC.

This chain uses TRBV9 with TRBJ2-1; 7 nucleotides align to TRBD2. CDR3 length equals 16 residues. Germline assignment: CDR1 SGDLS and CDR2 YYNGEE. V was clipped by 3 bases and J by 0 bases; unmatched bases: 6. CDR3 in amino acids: CASSATSASSYNEQFF. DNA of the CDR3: TGTGCCAGCAGCGCCACTAGCGCTAGCTCCTACAATGAGCAGTTCTTC.

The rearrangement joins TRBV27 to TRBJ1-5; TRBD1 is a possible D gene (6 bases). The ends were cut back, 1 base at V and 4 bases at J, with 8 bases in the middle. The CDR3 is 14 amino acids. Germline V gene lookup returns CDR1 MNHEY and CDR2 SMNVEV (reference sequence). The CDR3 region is CASSLLGANQPQHF. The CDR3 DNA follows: TGTGCCAGCAGTTTATTGGGGGCAAATCAGCCCCAGCATTTT.

CDR3 coding DNA: TGTGCCAGCAGCTTAGGTTATAAGACAGGAGAGTTTTCTGGAAACACCATATATTTT. Translated: CASSLGYKTGEFSGNTIYF. The chain joins TRBV11-2 to TRBJ1-3; maybe TRBD1 (6 bases). Trimming shortened V by 1 base and J by 1 base, and 20 bases separated the two germline ends. The CDR3 is made up of 19 amino acids. The germline V gene has CDR1 SGHAT and CDR2 FQNNGV.

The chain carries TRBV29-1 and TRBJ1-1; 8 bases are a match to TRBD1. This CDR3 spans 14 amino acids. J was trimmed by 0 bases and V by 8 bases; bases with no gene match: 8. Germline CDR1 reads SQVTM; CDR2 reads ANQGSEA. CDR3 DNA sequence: TGCAGCTCCAGGACAGGGCGAATGAACACTGAAGCTTTCTTT. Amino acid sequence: CSSRTGRMNTEAFF.

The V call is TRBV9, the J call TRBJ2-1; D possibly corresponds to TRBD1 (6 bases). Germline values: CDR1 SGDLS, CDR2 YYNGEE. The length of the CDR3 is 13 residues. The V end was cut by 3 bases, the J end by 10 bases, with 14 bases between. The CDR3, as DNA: TGTGCCAGCAGCGCCCTCAGGGGACGGGAGCAGTTCTTC. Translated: CASSALRGREQFF.

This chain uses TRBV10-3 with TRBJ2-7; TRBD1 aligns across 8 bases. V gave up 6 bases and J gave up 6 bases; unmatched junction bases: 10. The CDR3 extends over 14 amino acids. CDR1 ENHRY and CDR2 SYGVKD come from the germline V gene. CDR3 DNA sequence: TGTGCCATCAGCCCTAGGACAGGGTATTTCGAGCAGTACTTC. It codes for CAISPRTGYFEQYF.

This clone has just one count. The CDR3 loop is CASSAGTSAQETQYF. The CDR3 DNA sequence: TGTGCCAGCAGCGCCGGGACTAGCGCCCAAGAGACCCAGTACTTC. The chain carries TRBV9 and TRBJ2-5, with 10 positions matching TRBD2. After removal of 3 bases from V and 1 base from J, the junction contained 3 bases not matched to a gene. CDR3 length: 15 residues. Looked up from germline, CDR1 is SGDLS and CDR2 is YYNGEE.

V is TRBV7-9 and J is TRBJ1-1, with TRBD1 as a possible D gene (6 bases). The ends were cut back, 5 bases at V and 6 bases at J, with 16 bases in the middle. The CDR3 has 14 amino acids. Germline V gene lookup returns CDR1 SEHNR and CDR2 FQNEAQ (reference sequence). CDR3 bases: TGTGCCAGCAGCCCCCCGACAGGTTGGGCTGAAGCTTTCTTT. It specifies CASSPPTGWAEAFF.

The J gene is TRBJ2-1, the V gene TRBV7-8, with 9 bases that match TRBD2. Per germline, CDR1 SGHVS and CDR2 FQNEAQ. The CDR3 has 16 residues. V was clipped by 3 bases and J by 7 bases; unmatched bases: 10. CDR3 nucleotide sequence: TGTGCCAGCAGCTTCACAGTAGCGGGAGTCTGGAATGAGCAGTTCTTC. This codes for CASSFTVAGVWNEQFF.

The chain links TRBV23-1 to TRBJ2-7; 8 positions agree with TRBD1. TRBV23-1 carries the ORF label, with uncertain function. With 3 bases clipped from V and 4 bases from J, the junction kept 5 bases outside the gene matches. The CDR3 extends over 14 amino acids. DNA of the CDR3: TGCGCCAGCAGTCAGACAGGGGATGCGTACGAGCAGTACTTC. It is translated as CASSQTGDAYEQYF.